This T cell receptor (beta chain) derives from a study of blood T cell repertoires in COVID-19. The germline CDR1 and CDR2 sequences are SGHTA and FQGNSA. This CDR3 spans 15 amino acids. Trimming took 5 bases from V and 6 from J; bases not matched to a gene: 9. TCRdb's copy holds only in-frame clones and misses some; the assay was immunoSEQ multiplex PCR. This sample yields over 100,000 clones, of which 80% are seen a single time; around 4.2% belongs to the top ten. V gene TRBV7-2 combines with J gene TRBJ2-1, with TRBD2 identical over 8 bases. Sequencing was carried out using peripheral blood. The TCR sequence derives from a human donor in a cohort sampled during active or convalescent COVID-19. The CDR3 here is CASSLRSGGPNEQFF. In DNA form, the CDR3 reads TGTGCCAGCAGCCTGCGAAGCGGGGGACCCAATGAGCAGTTCTTC.